Presented here are 20 T cell receptor beta chains from one specimen sequenced in a study of Graves' ophthalmopathy and Graves' hyperthyroidism. As the template, RNA transcripts were used to amplify TCR beta CDR3 regions. In the first round, RT-PCR was carried out with HTBI primers, and a multiplex PCR formed the second round. TCRdb analysed the multiplex PCR reads with MiXCR anew, one entry per CDR3 protein. The sample records hundreds of thousands of distinct CDR3 sequences, roughly 41% being singletons. The material sequenced was peripheral blood. Receptors were obtained from an adult man with Graves' ophthalmopathy.

Regarding this clonotype: A much larger clonotype is one base distant, so this may be a read error. This rearrangement joins TRBV15 to TRBJ1-1; a weak D match, TRBD1 (5 bases). CDR1 and CDR2 from the germline V gene are LNHNV and YYDKDF (reference sequence). V lost 5 bases, J lost 1 base, and 11 bases lay in between. The CDR3 extends over 14 amino acids. This CDR3 reads CATSGQYWNTEAFF. The CDR3 DNA reads as TGTGCCACCAGCGGACAATATTGGAACACTGAAGCTTTCTTT.

Many counts were recorded for this clonotype. The chain recombines TRBV15 with TRBJ2-5, with a tentative D call TRBD1 (6 bases). Deletions cut 0 bases from V and 5 bases from J, with 10 bases between. The CDR3 is made up of 14 amino acids. Germline CDR1 is LNHNV and CDR2 is YYDKDF (reference sequence). The CDR3 loop reads CATSREGTSETQYF. CDR3 nucleotide sequence: TGTGCCACCAGCAGAGAGGGGACATCCGAGACCCAGTACTTC.

The table lists this clonotype with many counts. V and J are TRBV12-3 or TRBV12-4 and TRBJ1-3; D call uncertain. This CDR3 has 14 amino acids. The V gene lost 6 bases and the J gene lost 0 bases, with 9 bases spanning the gap. The CDR3 sequence: CASSDRSSGNTIYF. The CDR3 DNA reads as TGTGCCAGCAGCGACCGGAGCTCTGGAAACACCATATATTTT.

The chain carries TRBV5-1 and TRBJ2-7; D is possibly TRBD2 (6 bases). This CDR3 comprises 15 residues. Trimming took off 1 base at V and 6 bases at J, with 17 bases between the two ends. Germline V gives CDR1 SGHRS, CDR2 YFSETQ. The CDR3 DNA reads TGCGCCAGCAGCTTGCAGGGACTGTTAATCGGCGAGCAGTACTTC. Amino acid sequence: CASSLQGLLIGEQYF.

Many counts were recorded for this clonotype. The chain combines TRBV2 with TRBJ1-2, with TRBD1 matching over 7 bases. CDR1 is SNHLY, CDR2 FYNNEI, per germline. There are 12 residues in the CDR3. Losses at the gene ends were 7 bases for V and 2 bases for J; bases not matched to a gene: 1. The CDR3 region has the DNA TGTGCCAGCAAGGGGGCGAACTATGGCTACACCTTC. Protein product: CASKGANYGYTF.

The rearrangement joins TRBV20-1 to TRBJ1-1, with 7 bases that match TRBD1. Trimming cost V 3 bases and J 4 bases; bases outside gene matches: 8. Per germline, CDR1 DFQATT and CDR2 SNEGSKA (reference sequence). The CDR3 is 14 amino acids. CDR3 amino acids: CSASRATGITEAFF. Here the CDR3 DNA reads TGCAGTGCTAGCAGAGCGACAGGGATCACTGAAGCTTTCTTT.

V and J are TRBV29-1 and TRBJ1-4; a weak D match, TRBD1 (6 bases). Per germline, CDR1 SQVTM and CDR2 ANQGSEA. V lost 4 bases to trimming and J lost 1 base, with 19 bases between them. CDR3 length: 17 amino acids. CDR3 bases: TGCAGCGTTGGATCAGGGAGCTTAGGGGGAACTAATGAAAAACTGTTTTTT. It yields the protein CSVGSGSLGGTNEKLFF.

The rearrangement links TRBV7-9 to TRBJ1-6, with 7 bases matching TRBD1. The germline gives CDR1 SEHNR, CDR2 FQNEAQ (reference sequence). V gave up 6 bases and J gave up 8 bases; unmatched junction bases: 10. This CDR3 has 15 amino acids. In DNA form, the CDR3 reads TGTGCCAGCAGTCGGGCCGGGACAGATTATTCACCCCTCCACTTT. Protein: CASSRAGTDYSPLHF.

As regards this clonotype: A much larger clonotype is one base distant, so this may be a read error. The J gene is TRBJ1-1, the V gene TRBV7-9, with D unresolved. Germline assignment: CDR1 SEHNR and CDR2 FQNEAQ (reference sequence). The length of the CDR3 is 13 residues. Trimming shortened V by 10 bases and J by 2 bases, and 14 bases separated the two germline ends. Written as DNA, the CDR3 is TGTGCCATCAGTGATGAGTTAAACACTGAAGCTTTCTTT. It yields the protein CAISDELNTEAFF.

Only a few counts were recorded for this clonotype. The CDR3 spells CASSKDRGLGYGYTF. The DNA of the CDR3 is TGTGCCAGTAGTAAGGACAGGGGGCTCGGTTATGGCTACACCTTC. The chain links TRBV19 to TRBJ1-2; TRBD1 matches at 11 bases. The CDR3 is made up of 15 amino acids. J gave up 5 bases and V 4 bases, and 6 bases lay outside the gene matches. From germline, CDR1 is LNHDA and CDR2 SQIVND (reference sequence).

This clonotype has more than one count but fewer than ten. A junction boundary mismatches the germline segment, possibly from a read error. This chain connects TRBV7-8 to TRBJ2-7, with 7 bases that match TRBD1. The CDR3 totals 15 residues. Germline CDR1 reads SGHVS; CDR2 reads FQNEAQ. The CDR3 region has the DNA TGTGCCAGCAGTTTAGTTCCGGGACAGTCCTACGAGCAGTACTTC. Translating it yields CASSLVPGQSYEQYF.

This clonotype was picked up many times. J is TRBJ1-2 and V is TRBV5-8; D ambiguous. Deletions cut 2 bases from V and 2 bases from J, with 7 bases between. The CDR3 is 13 residues long. Germline V gives CDR1 SGHTS, CDR2 YDEGEE. The CDR3 loop reads CASSLDPNYGYTF. CDR3 sequence (DNA): TGTGCCAGCAGCTTAGACCCGAACTATGGCTACACCTTC.

This clonotype was recorded at least ten times. The rearrangement joins TRBV29-1 to TRBJ2-5; unclear D gene. The ends were cut back, 6 bases at V and 2 bases at J, with 22 bases in the middle. This CDR3 spans 16 amino acids. Germline assignment: CDR1 SQVTM and CDR2 ANQGSEA. The CDR3 reads CSVGRPDRRFQETQYF. The CDR3 DNA sequence: TGCAGCGTAGGGCGCCCGGACCGACGGTTTCAAGAGACCCAGTACTTC. The full variable domain, completed using reference TRBV29-1 and TRBJ2-5, is SAVISQKPSRDICQRGTSLTIQCQVDSQVTMMFWYRQQPGQSLTLIATANQGSEATYESGFVIDKFPISRPNLTFSTLTVSNMSPEDSSIYLCSVGRPDRRFQETQYFGPGTRLLVL.

The chain employs TRBV25-1 and TRBJ2-7, with 9 nucleotides matching TRBD1. The CDR3 length is 12 residues. With 8 bases clipped from V and 2 bases from J, the junction kept 1 base outside the gene matches. The germline CDR1 and CDR2 sequences are MGHDK and SYGVNS. The CDR3 reads CASRTGAYEQYF. CDR3 DNA sequence: TGTGCCAGCCGGACAGGGGCCTACGAGCAGTACTTC.

This clonotype showed up many times. The chain has TRBV20-1 and TRBJ2-7; no clear D gene. V was shortened by 4 bases and J by 6 bases, with 10 bases between the two germline ends. The germline gives CDR1 DFQATT, CDR2 SNEGSKA (reference sequence). The CDR3 is 11 amino acids. The CDR3 loop reads CSATRRAEQYF. CDR3 coding DNA: TGCAGTGCTACTCGAAGGGCCGAGCAGTACTTC.

This chain connects TRBV9 to TRBJ1-2, with D hard to call. Germline V gene data show CDR1 as SGDLS and CDR2 as YYNGEE. V lost 4 bases and J lost 3, with 16 bases in between. CDR3 length: 15 residues. Here the CDR3 DNA reads TGTGCCAGCAGCCCCGGGGTTAAGGTGGACTATGGCTACACCTTC. Its translation: CASSPGVKVDYGYTF.

This clonotype was seen a handful of times. This chain links TRBV12-3 or TRBV12-4 with TRBJ2-5, with D possibly being TRBD1 (6 bases). Trimming removed 1 base at V and 7 bases at J, with 22 bases between. CDR3 length: 17 residues. The CDR3 sequence is CASSLGNRAYPLWTQYF. The CDR3 nucleotides are TGTGCCAGCAGTTTAGGGAACAGGGCTTACCCACTTTGGACCCAGTACTTC.

The genes are TRBV10-2 and TRBJ2-3; no definite D call. V shed 3 bases and J shed 5 bases, with 3 bases lying between them. Germline V gives CDR1 WSHSY, CDR2 SAAADI. This CDR3 comprises 11 residues. DNA of the CDR3: TGCGCCAGCAGTGATATAGATACGCAGTATTTT. This sequence encodes CASSDIDTQYF.

A word on this clonotype: One junction end disagrees with the germline gene, perhaps due to a read error. The chain combines TRBV10-3 with TRBJ1-2; TRBD1 is a possible D gene (5 bases). The CDR3 is 15 residues long. Germline values: CDR1 ENHRY, CDR2 SYGVKD. CDR3 DNA sequence: TGTGCCAGCAGTGTAGACGCCGGGACCGAAGGGGGCTACACCTTC. It translates to CASSVDAGTEGGYTF.

This clonotype was seen only a few times. This chain uses TRBV6-5 with TRBJ1-2, with D tentatively TRBD1 (6 bases). The CDR3 is 12 amino acids. Germline lookup yields CDR1 MNHEY and CDR2 SVGAGI. Trimming removed 8 bases at V and 7 bases at J, with 14 bases between. DNA for the CDR3: TGTGCCAGCCTCGGGGGCTCGGGTGGCTACACCTTC. Translated: CASLGGSGGYTF.